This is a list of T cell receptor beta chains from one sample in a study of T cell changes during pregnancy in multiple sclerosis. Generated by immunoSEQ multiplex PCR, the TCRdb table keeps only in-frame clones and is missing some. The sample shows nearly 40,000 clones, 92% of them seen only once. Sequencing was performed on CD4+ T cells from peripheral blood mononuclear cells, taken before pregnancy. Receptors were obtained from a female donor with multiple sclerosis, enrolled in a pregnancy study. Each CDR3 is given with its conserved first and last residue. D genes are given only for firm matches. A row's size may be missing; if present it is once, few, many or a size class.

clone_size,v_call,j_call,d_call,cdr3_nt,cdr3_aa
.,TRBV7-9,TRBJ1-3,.,TGTGCCAGCAGCTTGATAGCAAACAAGTTCTCTGGAAACACCATATATTTT,CASSLIANKFSGNTIYF
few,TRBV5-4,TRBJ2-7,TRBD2,TGTGCCAGCAGCAGAGGAGGGACTAGCGACGGCTACGAGCAGTACTTC,CASSRGGTSDGYEQYF
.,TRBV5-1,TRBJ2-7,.,TGCGCCAGCAGCTTGATCCAGGGGTCTTTCTACGAGCAGTACTTC,CASSLIQGSFYEQYF
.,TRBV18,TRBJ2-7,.,TGTGCCAGCTCGCAGGGACTTCGGAGTTACGAGCAGTACTTC,CASSQGLRSYEQYF
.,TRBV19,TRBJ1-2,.,TGTGCCAGTAGCGGGGGTGGCTATGGCTACACCTTC,CASSGGGYGYTF
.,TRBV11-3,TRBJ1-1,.,TGTGCCAGCAGCTCGTCCGACAGTTGGAACACTGAAGCTTTCTTT,CASSSSDSWNTEAFF
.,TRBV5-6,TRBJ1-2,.,TGTGCCAGCAGCCTAACAGCTACCGTCTATGGCTACACCTTC,CASSLTATVYGYTF
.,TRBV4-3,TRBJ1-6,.,TGCGCCAGCAGCCAAGTACATTATTCACCCCTCCACTTT,CASSQVHYSPLHF
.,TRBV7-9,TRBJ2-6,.,TGTGCCAGCACCGCCAGGGTGTCTGGGGCCAACGTCCTGACTTTC,CASTARVSGANVLTF
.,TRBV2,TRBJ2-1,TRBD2,TGTGCCAGCAGTGGTGTGACTAGCGGGGTTCGCGAGAATGAGCAGTTCTTC,CASSGVTSGVRENEQFF
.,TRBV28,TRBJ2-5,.,TGTGCCAGCAGTCCGGCGGGAAACCAAGAGACCCAGTACTTC,CASSPAGNQETQYF
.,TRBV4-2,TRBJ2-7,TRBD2,TGTGCCAGCAGCCAAGGTGGGACTAGCGACGAGCAGTACTTC,CASSQGGTSDEQYF
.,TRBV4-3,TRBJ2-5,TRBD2,TGCGCCAGCAGCCAAGAAACGGGAGGCCGCCAAGAGACCCAGTACTTC,CASSQETGGRQETQYF
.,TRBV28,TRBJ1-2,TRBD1,TGTGCCAGCAGTAAAGGCTGGGACAGGAGGACCCCCCCGTATGGCTACACCTTC,CASSKGWDRRTPPYGYTF
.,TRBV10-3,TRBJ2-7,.,TGTGCCACCACTACGACGACAGTCGTAACTGGGGAGCAGTACTTC,CATTTTTVVTGEQYF
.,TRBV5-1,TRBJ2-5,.,TGCGCCAGCAGCTTGGGTTTTTCGGCAGGACAAGAGACCCAGTACTTC,CASSLGFSAGQETQYF
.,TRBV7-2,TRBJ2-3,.,TGTGCCAGCAGGGCGGGACGTACGCAGTATTTT,CASRAGRTQYF
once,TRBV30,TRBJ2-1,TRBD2,TGTGCCTGGAGTGTATTCCAGCGGGAGGGCAATGAGCAGTTCTTC,CAWSVFQREGNEQFF
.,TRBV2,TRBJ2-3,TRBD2,TGTGCCAGCAGGGGGACTAGCGGGACGGGAGATACGCAGTATTTT,CASRGTSGTGDTQYF
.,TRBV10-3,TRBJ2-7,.,TGTGCCGCCCAGACCGACAGCTCCTACGAGCAGTACTTC,CAAQTDSSYEQYF
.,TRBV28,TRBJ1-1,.,TGTGCCAGCAGTGGCCTAGGATCTGAAGCTTTCTTT,CASSGLGSEAFF
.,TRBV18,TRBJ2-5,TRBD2,TGTGCCAGCTCACCAACTAGCGGGAACCCCTTGGAGACCCAGTACTTC,CASSPTSGNPLETQYF
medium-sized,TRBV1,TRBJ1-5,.,TGCACCAGCAGCCAATTAAAAAAAGGAGAGAATCAGCCCCAGCATTTT,CTSSQLKKGENQPQHF
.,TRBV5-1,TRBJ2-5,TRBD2,TGCGCCAGCAGCGGGGTAGCGGGAGGGCGCGAGACCCAGTACTTC,CASSGVAGGRETQYF
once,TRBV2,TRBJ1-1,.,TGTGCCAGCAGTGTACGCCCATGGGGAGGAACTGAAGCTTTCTTT,CASSVRPWGGTEAFF
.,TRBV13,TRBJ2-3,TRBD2,TGTGCCAGCAGCTTATACGAGAGAAAAAGCGGGAGGAGCACAGATACGCAGTATTTT,CASSLYERKSGRSTDTQYF
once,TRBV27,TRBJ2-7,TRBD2,TGTGCCAGCAGTCGGGTAGCGGGAGGCTACGAGCAGTACTTC,CASSRVAGGYEQYF
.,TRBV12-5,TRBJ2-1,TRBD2,TGTGCTAGTGGTCTAGCGGGAGGAGGTGAGCAGTTCTTC,CASGLAGGGEQFF
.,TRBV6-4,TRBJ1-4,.,TGTGCCAGCAGTAGCCAGAGGACAACTAATGAAAAACTGTTTTTT,CASSSQRTTNEKLFF
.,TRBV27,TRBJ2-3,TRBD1,TGTGCCAGCTCCAGGGGGACAGATACGCAGTATTTT,CASSRGTDTQYF
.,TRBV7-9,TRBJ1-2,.,TGTGCCAGCAGCTCTTCCTCCCAGGGTCGGGGACTCTATGGCTACACCTTC,CASSSSSQGRGLYGYTF
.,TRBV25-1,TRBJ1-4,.,TGTGCCAGCAGTGACCCCCCGCCCTCGGGAAAACTGTTTTTT,CASSDPPPSGKLFF
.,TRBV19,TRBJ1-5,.,TGTGCCAGTAGCGGAGGGGACTTTAGCAATCAGCCCCAGCATTTT,CASSGGDFSNQPQHF
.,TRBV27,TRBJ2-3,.,TGTGCCAGCAGTTTATACCCCCGGGTCAGCAGACGCACAGATACGCAGTATTTT,CASSLYPRVSRRTDTQYF
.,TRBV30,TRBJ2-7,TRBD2,TGTGCCTGGAGTGTAGCGGGGGACGAGCAGTACTTC,CAWSVAGDEQYF
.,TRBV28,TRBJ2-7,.,TGTGCCAGCAGTTTATTAGGGGCCATTTACGAGCAGTACTTC,CASSLLGAIYEQYF
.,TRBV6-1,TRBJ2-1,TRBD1,TGTGCCAGCAGTGCCGGGACAGGGGGTATTGAGCAGTTCTTC,CASSAGTGGIEQFF
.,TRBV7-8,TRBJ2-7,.,TGTGCCAGCAGCTTAGGCTGGTCGGAAACTAGTGCCCCAACCTACGAGCAGTACTTC,CASSLGWSETSAPTYEQYF
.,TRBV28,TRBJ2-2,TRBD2,TGTGCCAGCAGTTTATTAGCGGGAGGTAACACCGGGGAGCTGTTTTTT,CASSLLAGGNTGELFF
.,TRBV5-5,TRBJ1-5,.,TGTGCCAGCAGCTTTTTTGGGACAAGGAGCAATCAGCCCCAGCATTTT,CASSFFGTRSNQPQHF
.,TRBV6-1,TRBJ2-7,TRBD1,TGTGCCAGCAGTGAAGAGCTCGCAGGGGGCTACGAGCAGTACTTC,CASSEELAGGYEQYF
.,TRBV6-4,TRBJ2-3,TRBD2,TGTGCCAGCAGTTCCGCTAGCGGGAGCACAGATACGCAGTATTTT,CASSSASGSTDTQYF
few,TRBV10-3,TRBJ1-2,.,TGTGCCATCAGTGCCAGTGTTGGAGGCGGCTACACCTTC,CAISASVGGGYTF
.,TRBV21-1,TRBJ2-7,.,TGTGCCAGCGCCCTGGGAGGAGTTACCTACGAGCAGTACTTC,CASALGGVTYEQYF
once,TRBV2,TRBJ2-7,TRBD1,TGTGCCAGCAACGGACCGGACAGGGCCGAGCAGTACTTC,CASNGPDRAEQYF
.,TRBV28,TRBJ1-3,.,TGTGCCAGCAGACCCGACAGATGGGGAACTAAAGGAAACACCATATATTTT,CASRPDRWGTKGNTIYF
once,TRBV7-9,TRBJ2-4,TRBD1,TGTGCCAGCAGCTTATTGAACACAGGGGGCATTCAGTACTTC,CASSLLNTGGIQYF
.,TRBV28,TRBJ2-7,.,TGTGCCAGCAGTTTAGCCGGAGTGAGCTCCTACGAGCAGTACTTC,CASSLAGVSSYEQYF
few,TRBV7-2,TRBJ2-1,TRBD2,TGTGCCAGCAGCTCGGCCGGGGGGATCTACAATGAGCAGTTCTTC,CASSSAGGIYNEQFF
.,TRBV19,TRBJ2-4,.,TGTGCCAGTAGTAATGCGGGAACCATTCAGTACTTC,CASSNAGTIQYF
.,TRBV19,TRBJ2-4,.,TGTGCCAGTAGTAATTCTGGGCTCAGAGAAGACAAAAACATTCAGTACTTC,CASSNSGLREDKNIQYF
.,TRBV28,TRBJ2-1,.,TGTGCCAGCTCTGTCCGGAATGAGCAGTTCTTC,CASSVRNEQFF
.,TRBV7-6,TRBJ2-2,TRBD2,TGTGCCAGCAGCTCCACCGGGACTATAAACACCGGGGAGCTGTTTTTT,CASSSTGTINTGELFF
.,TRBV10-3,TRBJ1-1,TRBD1,TGTGCCATCAGTGTCCAGGGGGGGAACACTGAAGCTTTCTTT,CAISVQGGNTEAFF